These 23 T cell receptor beta chains originate from one sample sequenced in a study of T cell responses to AZD1222 COVID-19 vaccine. Generated by immunoSEQ multiplex PCR, the TCRdb table keeps only in-frame clones and is missing some. Counted here are 53,000 or so clones, about 85% occurring once; the ten biggest clones make up approximately 19%. The source material was peripheral blood, sampled on day 0 of MenACWY control vaccination. All receptors derive from an adult in good health.

The rearrangement links TRBV6-5 to TRBJ2-7; D gene unclear. The CDR3 totals 14 residues. The V gene's germline CDR1 is MNHEY and CDR2 SVGAGI. The V and J ends lost 7 bases and 6 bases respectively, with 19 bases between them. As DNA, the CDR3 is TGTGCCAGCAAATCTACCCTTGGCGCGACCGAGCAGTACTTC. Translating it yields CASKSTLGATEQYF.

The V call is TRBV4-1, the J call TRBJ2-7, with D uncertain. Trimming removed 0 bases from V and 3 bases from J, with 21 bases in between. Germline-derived CDR1 and CDR2 are MGHRA and YSYEKL. The CDR3 is 18 amino acids. DNA of the CDR3: TGCGCCAGCAGCCAAGAGACCTCGTCGGGTGCCCTAAACTACGAGCAGTACTTC. Its translation: CASSQETSSGALNYEQYF.

V is TRBV5-1 and J is TRBJ2-6; TRBD1 matches at 7 bases. The CDR3 sequence is 16 residues long. Germline V CDR1 and CDR2: SGHRS, YFSETQ. The V and J ends lost 3 bases and 1 base, in that order; junction bases with no gene match: 4. The CDR3 loop is CASSSRQGSGANVLTF. CDR3 nucleotide sequence: TGCGCCAGCAGCTCCAGACAGGGATCTGGGGCCAACGTCCTGACTTTC.

This chain connects TRBV11-2 to TRBJ2-5; the D gene could be TRBD1 or TRBD2 (5 bases each). Germline V CDR1 and CDR2: SGHAT, FQNNGV. Trimming took 2 bases from V and 5 from J, leaving 12 bases between them. CDR3 length equals 14 residues. The CDR3 region is CASSLSGARETQYF. CDR3 sequence (DNA): TGTGCCAGCAGCTTATCCGGGGCTAGGGAGACCCAGTACTTC.

The V gene is TRBV27, the J gene TRBJ1-2; no firm D call. Trimming took off 6 bases at V and 1 base at J, with 9 bases between the two ends. CDR3 length: 13 amino acids. In germline, CDR1 is MNHEY, CDR2 SMNVEV (reference sequence). The CDR3 DNA is TGTGCCAGCAGACTACCGTTTAACTATGGCTACACCTTC. It yields the protein CASRLPFNYGYTF.

This clone was recorded a few times. The chain combines TRBV4-2 with TRBJ2-2; the match to TRBD2 covers 11 bases. The CDR3 consists of 16 residues. The trim removed 2 bases at V and 2 bases at J, leaving 1 base unmatched. Germline CDR1 LGHNA, CDR2 YNFKEQ. CDR3 sequence: CASSQRLAGNTGELFF. The CDR3 DNA reads as TGTGCCAGCAGCCAAAGACTAGCGGGAAACACCGGGGAGCTGTTTTTT.

This chain links TRBV18 with TRBJ1-1, with D hard to call. The CDR3 spans 15 residues. With 3 bases removed from V and 4 bases from J, the gap between germline ends came to 15 bases. CDR1 is KGHSH and CDR2 is LQKENI in the germline V gene. The CDR3 nucleotides read TGTGCCAGCTCACCCCTGAGTATGGATGGCACTGAAGCTTTCTTT. This gives the protein CASSPLSMDGTEAFF. Combining the CDR3 with reference TRBV18 and TRBJ1-1 gives the whole variable domain NAGVMQNPRHLVRRRGQEARLRCSPMKGHSHVYWYRQLPEEGLKFMVYLQKENIIDESGMPKERFSAEFPKEGPSILRIQQVVRGDSAAYFCASSPLSMDGTEAFFGQGTRLTVV.

The CDR3 sequence is CASSPDGNYGYTF. The CDR3 DNA reads TGTGCCAGCAGTCCGGACGGGAACTATGGCTACACCTTC. This chain joins TRBV2 and TRBJ1-2, with D unclear. The CDR3 is 13 amino acids. Germline V CDR1 and CDR2: SNHLY, FYNNEI. Trimming pared 5 bases from V and 2 bases from J, leaving 9 bases between.

The V gene is TRBV19, the J gene TRBJ1-2; D is perhaps TRBD1 (6 bases). Trimming took 4 bases from V and 6 from J, leaving 15 bases between them. The CDR3 runs 14 residues. Germline CDR1 reads LNHDA; CDR2 reads SQIVND (reference sequence). This CDR3 reads CASSTRQARDGYTF. The CDR3, as DNA: TGTGCCAGTAGTACCCGACAGGCGAGGGATGGCTACACCTTC.

The count of this clone is one. The chain couples TRBV6-2 or TRBV6-3 to TRBJ1-1; TRBD1 is a possible D gene (5 bases). V was shortened by 4 bases and J by 4 bases, with 19 bases between the two germline ends. Germline V gives CDR1 MNHEY, CDR2 SVGEGT. CDR3 length: 16 residues. The DNA of the CDR3 is TGTGCCAGCAGTTCCACGCCGGGGACGGATCGCACTGAAGCTTTCTTT. Protein: CASSSTPGTDRTEAFF.

V is TRBV6-2 or TRBV6-3 and J is TRBJ2-1; D might be TRBD2 (6 bases). CDR3 size: 15 residues. V lost 5 bases and J 3 bases, leaving 14 bases between the germline ends. Per germline, CDR1 MNHEY and CDR2 SVGEGT. CDR3 in DNA: TGTGCCAGCAGTGACCAGCGGGTCCGCTACAATGAGCAGTTCTTC. It is translated as CASSDQRVRYNEQFF.

This chain joins TRBV4-3 and TRBJ2-2, with TRBD1 matching 8 bases. This CDR3 is built from 15 residues. In germline, CDR1 is LGHNA, CDR2 YSLEER. J was trimmed by 9 bases and V by 1 base; bases with no gene match: 7. CDR3 sequence: CASSQGGTGSRELFF. CDR3 DNA: TGCGCCAGCAGCCAAGGGGGGACAGGTTCGAGGGAGCTGTTTTTT.

This chain uses TRBV7-9 with TRBJ1-3; D might be TRBD1 (6 bases). The CDR3 has 16 residues. V shed 0 bases and J shed 3 bases, with 12 bases lying between them. The germline CDR1 and CDR2 sequences are SEHNR and FQNEAQ (reference sequence). The DNA of the CDR3 is TGTGCCAGCAGCTTAGCGCAGACAGGAGTTGGAAACACCATATATTTT. This sequence encodes CASSLAQTGVGNTIYF.

This clone was observed a handful of times. The J gene is TRBJ2-7, the V gene TRBV9, with D perhaps matching TRBD1 (7 bases). The CDR3 spans 15 residues. V shed 3 bases and J shed 0 bases, with 13 bases lying between them. Germline assignment: CDR1 SGDLS and CDR2 YYNGEE. The CDR3 loop is CASSAGGDSSYEQYF. The CDR3 DNA reads as TGTGCCAGCAGCGCCGGAGGGGACAGCTCCTACGAGCAGTACTTC.

This clone is a singleton in its sample. The chain combines TRBV6-5 with TRBJ1-5, with D unclear. CDR3 length: 15 amino acids. Germline lookup yields CDR1 MNHEY and CDR2 SVGAGI. V gave up 4 bases and J gave up 0 bases, with 10 bases separating them. In DNA form, the CDR3 reads TGTGCCAGCAGTTGGAGACGGAATAGCAATCAGCCCCAGCATTTT. It yields the protein CASSWRRNSNQPQHF.

The chain combines TRBV9 with TRBJ2-2; D is unresolved. Germline values: CDR1 SGDLS, CDR2 YYNGEE. The CDR3 runs to 12 residues. V was trimmed by 5 bases and J by 6 bases, leaving 8 bases between them. The CDR3 region is CASRGEAGELFF. The CDR3 nucleotides read TGTGCCAGCAGGGGTGAGGCCGGGGAGCTGTTTTTT.

CDR3 sequence (DNA): TGTGCCAGCAGCAATAACGACAGACCGAACACCGGGGAGCTGTTTTTT. It codes for CASSNNDRPNTGELFF. The chain couples TRBV9 to TRBJ2-2; a weak D match, TRBD1 (5 bases). V lost 4 bases to trimming and J lost 0 bases, with 13 bases between them. This CDR3 has 16 amino acids. Germline values: CDR1 SGDLS, CDR2 YYNGEE.

The chain recombines TRBV30 with TRBJ1-4, with a possible D match to TRBD1 (6 bases). V was trimmed by 1 base and J by 8 bases, leaving 14 bases between them. This CDR3 has 14 amino acids. Looked up from germline, CDR1 is GTSNPN and CDR2 is SVGIG (reference sequence). The CDR3 reads CAWSDRGASEKLFF. The CDR3 DNA reads as TGTGCCTGGAGTGATCGGGGGGCCTCCGAAAAACTGTTTTTT.

The J gene is TRBJ1-5, the V gene TRBV28; 9 positions match TRBD1. Losses at the gene ends were 5 bases for V and 6 bases for J; bases not matched to a gene: 8. The CDR3 contains 15 residues. Germline values: CDR1 MDHEN, CDR2 SYDVKM. In DNA, the CDR3 is TGTGCCAGCAGTGGGGACAGGGCTTTTTCTCAGCCCCAGCATTTT. Translation gives CASSGDRAFSQPQHF. Complete variable domain (other parts from reference TRBV28 and TRBJ1-5): DVKVTQSSRYLVKRTGEKVFLECVQDMDHENMFWYRQDPGLGLRLIYFSYDVKMKEKGDIPEGYSVSREKKERFSLILESASTNQTSMYLCASSGDRAFSQPQHFGDGTRLSIL.

V is TRBV14 and J is TRBJ1-1; 7 nucleotides line up with TRBD1. The V and J ends lost 8 bases and 5 bases, in that order; junction bases with no gene match: 8. CDR1 and CDR2 (germline): SGHDN, FVKESK. The CDR3 consists of 13 residues. The CDR3 is CASSLTGSTEAFF. The CDR3 DNA reads as TGTGCCAGCTCTCTGACAGGGAGTACTGAAGCTTTCTTT.

This chain connects TRBV28 to TRBJ2-7; 8 bases agree with TRBD1. From germline, CDR1 is MDHEN and CDR2 SYDVKM. The CDR3 consists of 17 residues. V shed 4 bases, J shed 5 bases, and the junction held 16 bases outside the gene matches. CDR3 bases: TGTGCCAGCAGTTCACCGGGCGCTGGACAGGGAGTCCACGAGCAGTACTTC. Encoded protein: CASSSPGAGQGVHEQYF. The variable domain in full, completed from reference TRBV28 and TRBJ2-7, reads DVKVTQSSRYLVKRTGEKVFLECVQDMDHENMFWYRQDPGLGLRLIYFSYDVKMKEKGDIPEGYSVSREKKERFSLILESASTNQTSMYLCASSSPGAGQGVHEQYFGPGTRLTVT.

On this clone: Germline and junction disagree at one end, which may indicate a read error. The chain is built from TRBV4-2 and TRBJ1-4, with 9 bases fitting TRBD1. In germline, CDR1 is LGHNA, CDR2 YNFKEQ. The length of the CDR3 is 13 residues. The DNA for the CDR3 is TGTGCCAGCAGCCAGCTCGGACAGGGGCTTAAGAGCTTT. This translates into CASSQLGQGLKSF.

About this clone: One junction end disagrees with the germline gene, perhaps due to a read error. CDR3 nucleotide sequence: TGTGCCAGCAGCTGGACAGGGTCTAACGAAAAACTGTTTTTT. Protein: CASSWTGSNEKLFF. The chain combines TRBV5-6 with TRBJ1-4, with TRBD1 matching over 8 bases. CDR1 is SGHDT, CDR2 YYEEEE, per germline. The CDR3 is 14 residues long.